This entry describes one T cell receptor (beta chain). This clone has at least ten counts. The antigen it binds to is not known. There are no base qualities to consult, and no much larger clone falls within one base. The same CDR3 can be traced to other DNA sequences in this sample. Donors were healthy HIV-negative adults with no recently reported acute infections or vaccinations. Only Caucasian adults living in Nashville, Tennessee, USA were represented among the donors. In the unsorted samples, around 81 million PBMCs were counted, and genomic DNA was extracted using the QIAamp DNA Blood Mini kit. Blood was collected by leukapheresis, and PBMCs were isolated by Ficoll-Histopaque density gradient centrifugation and then cryopreserved in liquid nitrogen vapor phase. The data originate from a study of shared clonotypes between healthy human individuals (dated by TCRdb to about 2020). Background on the whole study: The cohort included a few men and a couple of women between 18 and 49 years of age. To estimate repertoire size and how much clonotypes are shared between individuals, the study performed deep sequencing of blood TCR repertoires from roughly five healthy adults. Libraries were prepared and TCR repertoires were sequenced by different laboratories using diverse techniques, in order to increase sequencing depth and limit assay-specific biases. Leukapheresis yielded between about 0.9 and 8.9 billion PBMCs per donor. Paper-wide results and their limitations: Sampling was limited to blood, and TCR repertoires in tissue likely differ from TCR repertoires in blood. Pairwise subsampling indicated that sequencing depth was expected to affect the degree of clonotype sharing among donors. Because the study included only a small number of donors, the genetic and exposure-history diversity represented was limited.

CDR1 and CDR2 (MGHDK, SYGVNS) derive from the germline V gene. A distance of 10 bases separates the germline ends of V and J, which lose 3 bases and 4 bases respectively. The CDR3 has 14 amino acids, counting the end cysteine and phenylalanine. The sequence is cut down to CDR3 DNA, 42 bases in frame from base 1. TCR CDR3 regions were amplified from genomic DNA by multiplex PCR using the deep immunoSEQ assay. Genomic DNA extracted from each cell subset was distributed evenly over all wells of several immunoSEQ 96-well plates, and each plate served as one replicate. For unsorted PBMC, 300 to 350 ng genomic DNA, equal to 25,000 to 35,000 T cell genomes, was loaded into each replicate PCR. Genomic DNA from unsorted PBMC was sequenced over ten immunoSEQ deep assay plates. Purified libraries were measured with a Qubit 3.0 fluorometer, size-checked on a Bioanalyzer 2100, and measured again with the KAPA Library Quantification kit. Every immunoSEQ 96-well plate was sequenced on a dedicated single-read 150-cycle Illumina NextSeq 550 flow cell. The authors processed their data as follows. Because only junctional sequences without quality scores were contained in the immunoSEQ output, filtering matching that applied to full-length reads could not be performed. Sequences were annotated with PyIR, a Python wrapper for IgBLAST v1.9, and V/J genes and CDR3 were assigned using IMGT germline references. Reads were filtered out if the reads had weak V/J assignments (E-value above 1e-6), no CDR3, stop codons, out-of-frame junctions, or ambiguous translated residues. V3J clonotypes were defined as sequences sharing the same inferred V gene, J gene, and CDR3 amino acid sequence. Percentage overlap between repertoires was computed as shared unique clonotypes divided by the size of the smaller repertoire. RTK rarefaction, the Chao1 estimator, and Recon v2.1 estimates of unobserved clonotypes were used to assess repertoire richness. Held by TCRdb, this immuneACCESS table contains in-frame sequences only and omits some clones. Under half of the omission traces to an unresolved V gene where checked; the cause of the rest is unknown. Clonal size and the V and J genes are those of that table, whereas D and trimming came from the DNA. The sample data list about 460,000 clones, and 70% to 80% of these were observed just once. The ten largest clones represent 12% of the sample.

Sequencing used PBMCs. This receptor chain uses TRBV25-1 and TRBJ2-1; TRBD2 might be the D gene, on 5 matching bases. The receptor was derived from a woman aged 35 to 49 in good health. Some clones in this sample may be carry-over from other donors' samples. CDR3 loop: CASSDSGSYNEQFF. In nucleotides, the sequence is TGTGCCAGCAGTGACAGCGGATCTTACAATGAGCAGTTCTTC.